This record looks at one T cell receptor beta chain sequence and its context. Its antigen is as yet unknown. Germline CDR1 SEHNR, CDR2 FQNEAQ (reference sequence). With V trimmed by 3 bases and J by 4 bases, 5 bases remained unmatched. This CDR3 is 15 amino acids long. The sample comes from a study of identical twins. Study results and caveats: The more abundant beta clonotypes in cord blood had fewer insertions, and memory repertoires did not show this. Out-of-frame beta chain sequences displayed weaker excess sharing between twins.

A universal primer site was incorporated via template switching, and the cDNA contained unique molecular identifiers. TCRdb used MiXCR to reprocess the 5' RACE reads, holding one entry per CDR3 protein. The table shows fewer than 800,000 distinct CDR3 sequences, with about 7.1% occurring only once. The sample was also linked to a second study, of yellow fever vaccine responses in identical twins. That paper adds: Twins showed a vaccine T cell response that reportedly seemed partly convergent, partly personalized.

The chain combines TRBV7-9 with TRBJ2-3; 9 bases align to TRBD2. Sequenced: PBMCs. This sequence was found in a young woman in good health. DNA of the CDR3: TGTGCCAGCAGCTTCCGCGGGGGGGCCCCAGATACGCAGTATTTT. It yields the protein CASSFRGGAPDTQYF.